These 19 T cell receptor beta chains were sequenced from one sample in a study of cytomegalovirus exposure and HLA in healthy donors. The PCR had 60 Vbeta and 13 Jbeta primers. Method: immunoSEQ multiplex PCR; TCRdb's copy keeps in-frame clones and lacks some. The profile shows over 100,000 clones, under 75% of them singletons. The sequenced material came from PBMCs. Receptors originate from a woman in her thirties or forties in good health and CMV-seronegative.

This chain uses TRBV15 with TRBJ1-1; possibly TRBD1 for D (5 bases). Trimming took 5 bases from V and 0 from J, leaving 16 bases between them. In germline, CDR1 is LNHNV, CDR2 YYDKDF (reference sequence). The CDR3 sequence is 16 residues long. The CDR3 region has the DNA TGTGCCACCAGCGGCGGGACGGACAATATGAACACTGAAGCTTTCTTT. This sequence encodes CATSGGTDNMNTEAFF.

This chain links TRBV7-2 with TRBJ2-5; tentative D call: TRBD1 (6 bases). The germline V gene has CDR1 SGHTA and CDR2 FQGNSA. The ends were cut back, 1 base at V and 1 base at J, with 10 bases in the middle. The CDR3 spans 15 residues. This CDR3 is CASSLVGRGQETQYF. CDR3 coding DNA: TGTGCCAGCAGCTTAGTAGGCAGGGGCCAAGAGACCCAGTACTTC.

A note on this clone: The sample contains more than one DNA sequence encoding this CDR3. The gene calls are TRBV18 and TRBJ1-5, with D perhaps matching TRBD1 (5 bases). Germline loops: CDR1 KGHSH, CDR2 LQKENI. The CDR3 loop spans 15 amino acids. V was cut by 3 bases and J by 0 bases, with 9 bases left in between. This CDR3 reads CASSPRGDSNQPQHF. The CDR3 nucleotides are TGTGCCAGCTCACCCCGGGGGGATAGCAATCAGCCCCAGCATTTT.

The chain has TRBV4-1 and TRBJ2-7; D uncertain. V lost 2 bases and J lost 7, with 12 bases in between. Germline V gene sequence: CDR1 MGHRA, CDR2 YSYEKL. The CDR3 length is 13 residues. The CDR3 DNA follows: TGCGCCAGCAGCCAATCAGTCGCCAGGGAGCAGTACTTC. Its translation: CASSQSVAREQYF.

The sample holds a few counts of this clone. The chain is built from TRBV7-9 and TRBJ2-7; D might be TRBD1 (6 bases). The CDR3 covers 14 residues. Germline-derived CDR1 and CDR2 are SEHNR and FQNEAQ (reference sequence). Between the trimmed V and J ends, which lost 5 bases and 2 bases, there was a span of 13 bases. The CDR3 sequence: CASSTGTGPYEQYF. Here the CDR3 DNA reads TGTGCCAGCAGCACAGGGACCGGACCCTACGAGCAGTACTTC.

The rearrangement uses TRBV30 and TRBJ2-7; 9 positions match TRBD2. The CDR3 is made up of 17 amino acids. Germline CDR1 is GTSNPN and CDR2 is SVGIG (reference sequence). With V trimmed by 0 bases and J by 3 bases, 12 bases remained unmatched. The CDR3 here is CAWSVPSLRGGVYEQYF. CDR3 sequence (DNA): TGTGCCTGGAGTGTACCCTCCTTGCGGGGGGGAGTCTACGAGCAGTACTTC.

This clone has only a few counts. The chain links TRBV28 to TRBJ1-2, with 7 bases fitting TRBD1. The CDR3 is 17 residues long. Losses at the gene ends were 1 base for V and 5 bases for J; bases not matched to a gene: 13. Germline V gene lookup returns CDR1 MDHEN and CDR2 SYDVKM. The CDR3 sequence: CASSLSEGTDFFYGYTF. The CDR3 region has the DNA TGTGCCAGCAGTTTATCGGAAGGGACAGATTTTTTTTATGGCTACACCTTC.

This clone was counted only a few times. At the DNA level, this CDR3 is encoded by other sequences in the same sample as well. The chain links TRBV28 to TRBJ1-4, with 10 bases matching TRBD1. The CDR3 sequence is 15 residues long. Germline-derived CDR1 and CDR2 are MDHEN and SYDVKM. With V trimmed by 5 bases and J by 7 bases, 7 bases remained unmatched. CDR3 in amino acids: CASSPLTGGGEKLFF. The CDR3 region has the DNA TGTGCCAGCAGTCCCCTGACAGGGGGCGGTGAAAAACTGTTTTTT.

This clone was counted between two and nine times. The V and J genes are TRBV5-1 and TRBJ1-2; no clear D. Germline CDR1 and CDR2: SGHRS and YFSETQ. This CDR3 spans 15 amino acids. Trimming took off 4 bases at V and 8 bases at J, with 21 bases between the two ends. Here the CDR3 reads CASSPNPSSLEGYTF. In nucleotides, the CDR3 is TGCGCCAGCAGCCCCAATCCTAGCAGCCTGGAGGGCTACACCTTC.

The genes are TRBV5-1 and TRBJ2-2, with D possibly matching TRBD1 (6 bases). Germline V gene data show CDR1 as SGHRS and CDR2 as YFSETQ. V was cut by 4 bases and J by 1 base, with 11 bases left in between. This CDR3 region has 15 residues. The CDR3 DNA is TGCGCCAGCAGCCCTCAGACAGGGAACACCGGGGAGCTGTTTTTT. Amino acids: CASSPQTGNTGELFF.

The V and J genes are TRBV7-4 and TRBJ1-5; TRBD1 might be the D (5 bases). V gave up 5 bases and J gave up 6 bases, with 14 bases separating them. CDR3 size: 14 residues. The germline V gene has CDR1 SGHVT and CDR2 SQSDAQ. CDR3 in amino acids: CASSPSGGGQPQHF. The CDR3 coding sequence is TGTGCCAGCAGCCCGTCGGGGGGTGGTCAGCCCCAGCATTTT.

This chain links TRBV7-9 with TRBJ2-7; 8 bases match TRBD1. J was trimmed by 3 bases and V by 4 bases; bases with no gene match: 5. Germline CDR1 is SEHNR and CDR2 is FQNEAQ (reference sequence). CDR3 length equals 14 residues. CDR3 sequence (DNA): TGTGCCAGCAGCTCACGGACAGGGCACTACGAGCAGTACTTC. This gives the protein CASSSRTGHYEQYF.

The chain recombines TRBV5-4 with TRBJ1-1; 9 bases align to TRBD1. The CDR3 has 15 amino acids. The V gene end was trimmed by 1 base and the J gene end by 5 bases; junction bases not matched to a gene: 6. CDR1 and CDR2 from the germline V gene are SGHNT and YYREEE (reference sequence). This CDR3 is CASSLRWTGETEAFF. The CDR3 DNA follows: TGTGCCAGCAGCTTGCGGTGGACAGGGGAGACTGAAGCTTTCTTT.

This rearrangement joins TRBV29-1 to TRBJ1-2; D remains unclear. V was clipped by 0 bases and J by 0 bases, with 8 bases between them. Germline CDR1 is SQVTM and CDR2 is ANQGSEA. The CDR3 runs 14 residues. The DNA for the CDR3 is TGCAGCGTTGAAGAGGTCTTAGCTAACTATGGCTACACCTTC. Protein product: CSVEEVLANYGYTF.

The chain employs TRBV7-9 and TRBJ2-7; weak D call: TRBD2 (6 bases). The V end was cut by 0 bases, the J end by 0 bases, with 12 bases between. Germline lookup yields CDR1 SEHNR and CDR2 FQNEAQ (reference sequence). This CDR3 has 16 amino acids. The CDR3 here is CASSLARGLFSYEQYF. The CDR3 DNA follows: TGTGCCAGCAGCTTAGCTAGGGGACTCTTCTCCTACGAGCAGTACTTC.

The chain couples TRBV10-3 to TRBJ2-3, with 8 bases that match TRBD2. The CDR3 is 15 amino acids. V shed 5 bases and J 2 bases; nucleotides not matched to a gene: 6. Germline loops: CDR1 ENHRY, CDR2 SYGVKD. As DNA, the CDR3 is TGTGCCATCAGTAACGCGGGGGGATCCACAGATACGCAGTATTTT. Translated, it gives CAISNAGGSTDTQYF.

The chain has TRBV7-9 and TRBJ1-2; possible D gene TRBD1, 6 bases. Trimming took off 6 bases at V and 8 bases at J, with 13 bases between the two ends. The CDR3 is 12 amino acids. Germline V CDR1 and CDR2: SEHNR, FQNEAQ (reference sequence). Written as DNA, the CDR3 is TGTGCCAGCAGGGAGAACAGGGAAGGCTACACCTTC. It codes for CASRENREGYTF.

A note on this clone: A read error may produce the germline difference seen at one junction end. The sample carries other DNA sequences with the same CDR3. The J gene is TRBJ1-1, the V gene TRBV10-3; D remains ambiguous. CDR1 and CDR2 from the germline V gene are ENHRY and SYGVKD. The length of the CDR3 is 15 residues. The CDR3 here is CAISEFMGAGTEAFF. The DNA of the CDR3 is TGTGCCATCAGCGAGTTCATGGGCGCGGGAACTGAAGCTTTCTTT.

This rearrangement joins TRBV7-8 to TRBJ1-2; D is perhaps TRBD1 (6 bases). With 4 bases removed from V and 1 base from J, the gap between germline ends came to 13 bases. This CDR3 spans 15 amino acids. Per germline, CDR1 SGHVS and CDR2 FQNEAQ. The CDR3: CASSSKQGFNYGYTF. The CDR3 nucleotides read TGTGCCAGCAGCTCGAAACAGGGATTTAACTATGGCTACACCTTC.